Following are 11 T cell receptor beta chains from one sample sequenced in a study of CD8+ T cells in alopecia areata. Extracted RNA was reverse transcribed into cDNA, the sequencing template. Clones were read by immunoSEQ multiplex PCR, and TCRdb kept only the in-frame ones, dropping some. The table has 140,000 to 150,000 clones, approximately 50% seen once; the top ten hold about 6.8%. Sequenced material: CD4+ T cells sorted from blood. The receptors originated from a human donor with alopecia areata.

The rearrangement links TRBV29-1 to TRBJ2-1; maybe TRBD2 (5 bases). From germline, CDR1 is SQVTM and CDR2 ANQGSEA. The germline V and J ends were trimmed by 2 bases and 8 bases, with 7 bases remaining between them. This CDR3 comprises 11 residues. The CDR3 spells CSVELAYEQFF. Written as DNA, the CDR3 is TGCAGCGTTGAACTAGCATATGAGCAGTTCTTC.

This clone was detected only a few times. This chain uses TRBV7-9 with TRBJ2-5; D remains unclear. The CDR3 has 14 amino acids. Germline assignment: CDR1 SEHNR and CDR2 FQNEAQ (reference sequence). Trimming removed 2 bases at V and 2 bases at J, with 9 bases between. The DNA of the CDR3 is TGTGCCAGCAGCTTACCGAAGGGACAAGAGACCCAGTACTTC. This sequence encodes CASSLPKGQETQYF.

The V call is TRBV5-1, the J call TRBJ1-1; D remains ambiguous. This CDR3 comprises 11 residues. In germline, CDR1 is SGHRS, CDR2 YFSETQ. Trimming shortened V by 7 bases and J by 3 bases, and 7 bases separated the two germline ends. Written as DNA, the CDR3 is TGCGCCAGCTCCTCCGACACTGAAGCTTTCTTT. Translating gives CASSSDTEAFF.

The chain has TRBV4-1 and TRBJ2-4; 8 bases are shared with TRBD1. Germline V CDR1 and CDR2: MGHRA, YSYEKL. V trimming: 9 bases; J trimming: 0 bases; junction bases outside the gene matches: 7. The CDR3 has 15 residues. CDR3 sequence reads: CASMGTGLAKNIQYF. The CDR3 DNA follows: TGCGCCAGTATGGGGACAGGTCTAGCCAAAAACATTCAGTACTTC.

This clone came up a few times. V is TRBV18 and J is TRBJ1-5, with no clear D. Trimming shortened V by 3 bases and J by 6 bases, and 12 bases separated the two germline ends. Germline V lookup: CDR1 KGHSH, CDR2 LQKENI. The CDR3 is 14 amino acids. CDR3 protein: CASSPRTSGQPQHF. The CDR3 region has the DNA TGTGCCAGCTCACCCAGGACCAGCGGTCAGCCCCAGCATTTT.

The chain links TRBV5-1 to TRBJ2-5; 8 bases are a match to TRBD1. CDR3 length: 16 amino acids. Trimming removed 3 bases from V and 5 bases from J; junction bases left unmatched: 12. Germline V CDR1 and CDR2: SGHRS, YFSETQ. CDR3 residues: CASSSTGQGGSETQYF. Written as DNA, the CDR3 is TGCGCCAGCAGCTCCACCGGACAGGGAGGTTCGGAGACCCAGTACTTC.

Only a few counts were recorded for this clone. This chain joins TRBV6-1 and TRBJ1-1, with 8 bases that match TRBD1. CDR1 is MNHNS and CDR2 is SASEGT in the germline V gene. This CDR3 comprises 15 residues. J lost 2 bases, V lost 6 bases, and 8 bases had no gene match. The CDR3: CASRQYQGANTEAFF. Here the CDR3 DNA reads TGTGCCAGCAGGCAGTATCAGGGGGCAAACACTGAAGCTTTCTTT.

The chain is built from TRBV20-1 and TRBJ2-3, with D unclear. Germline CDR1 DFQATT, CDR2 SNEGSKA (reference sequence). The V and J ends lost 1 base and 5 bases respectively, with 4 bases between them. The CDR3 loop spans 11 amino acids. The CDR3 nucleotides read TGCAGTGCTAGAGTGGGAGATACGCAGTATTTT. It specifies CSARVGDTQYF.

V usage is TRBV30 and J usage is TRBJ2-6; D remains ambiguous. CDR3 length: 17 amino acids. Germline lookup yields CDR1 GTSNPN and CDR2 SVGIG (reference sequence). The ends were cut back, 7 bases at V and 1 base at J, with 20 bases in the middle. The CDR3 loop is CALQPVPTVSGANVLTF. CDR3 DNA sequence: TGTGCCTTACAACCCGTTCCCACGGTGTCTGGGGCCAACGTCCTGACTTTC.

The genes are TRBV2 and TRBJ1-2, with D unclear. Trimming pared 8 bases from V and 2 bases from J, leaving 18 bases between. The CDR3 totals 15 residues. The V gene's germline CDR1 is SNHLY and CDR2 FYNNEI. The CDR3 here is CASRWQVPGNYGYTF. CDR3 sequence (DNA): TGTGCCAGCCGCTGGCAGGTTCCTGGGAACTATGGCTACACCTTC. The variable domain in full, completed from reference TRBV2 and TRBJ1-2, reads EPEVTQTPSHQVTQMGQEVILRCVPISNHLYFYWYRQILGQKVEFLVSFYNNEISEKSEIFDDQFSVERPDGSNFTLKIRSTKLEDSAMYFCASRWQVPGNYGYTFGSGTRLTVV.

The chain combines TRBV28 with TRBJ2-1; 9 positions agree with TRBD1. The length of the CDR3 is 15 residues. V gave up 8 bases and J gave up 4 bases; unmatched junction bases: 9. In germline, CDR1 is MDHEN, CDR2 SYDVKM. Written as DNA, the CDR3 is TGTGCCAGCCGGGGAGGTGGACAGGGGTACAATGAGCAGTTCTTC. This encodes CASRGGGQGYNEQFF. The full variable domain, its missing parts supplied by reference TRBV28 and TRBJ2-1, is DVKVTQSSRYLVKRTGEKVFLECVQDMDHENMFWYRQDPGLGLRLIYFSYDVKMKEKGDIPEGYSVSREKKERFSLILESASTNQTSMYLCASRGGGQGYNEQFFGPGTRLTVL.